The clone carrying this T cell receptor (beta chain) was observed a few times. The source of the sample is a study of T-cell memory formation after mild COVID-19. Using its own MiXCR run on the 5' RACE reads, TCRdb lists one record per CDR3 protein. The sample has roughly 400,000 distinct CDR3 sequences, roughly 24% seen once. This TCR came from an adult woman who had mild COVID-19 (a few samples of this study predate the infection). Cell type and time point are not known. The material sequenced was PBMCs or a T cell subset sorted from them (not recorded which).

CDR3 DNA sequence: TGTGCCACCGCCAGGGTTGGTAATTCACCCCTCCACTTT. Amino acids: CATARVGNSPLHF. The chain combines TRBV6-2 or TRBV6-3 with TRBJ1-6, with TRBD1 as a possible D gene (5 bases). The CDR3 totals 13 residues. Germline loops: CDR1 MNHEY, CDR2 SVGEGT. The V gene lost 10 bases and the J gene lost 6 bases, with 13 bases spanning the gap.